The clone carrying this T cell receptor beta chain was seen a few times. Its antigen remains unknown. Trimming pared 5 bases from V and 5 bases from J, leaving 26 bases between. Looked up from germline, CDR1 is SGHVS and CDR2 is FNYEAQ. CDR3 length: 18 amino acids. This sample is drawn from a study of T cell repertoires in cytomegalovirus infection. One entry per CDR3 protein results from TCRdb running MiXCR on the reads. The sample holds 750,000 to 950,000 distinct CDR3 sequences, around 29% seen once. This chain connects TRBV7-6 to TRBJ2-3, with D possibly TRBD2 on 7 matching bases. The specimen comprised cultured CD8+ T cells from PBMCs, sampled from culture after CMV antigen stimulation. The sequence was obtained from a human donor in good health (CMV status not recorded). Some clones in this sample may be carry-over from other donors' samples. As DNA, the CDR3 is TGTGCCAGCAGCCCCCCCGGTAGAGGGGGGGGGCCAGGAGATACGCAGTATTTT. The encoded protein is CASSPPGRGGGPGDTQYF.